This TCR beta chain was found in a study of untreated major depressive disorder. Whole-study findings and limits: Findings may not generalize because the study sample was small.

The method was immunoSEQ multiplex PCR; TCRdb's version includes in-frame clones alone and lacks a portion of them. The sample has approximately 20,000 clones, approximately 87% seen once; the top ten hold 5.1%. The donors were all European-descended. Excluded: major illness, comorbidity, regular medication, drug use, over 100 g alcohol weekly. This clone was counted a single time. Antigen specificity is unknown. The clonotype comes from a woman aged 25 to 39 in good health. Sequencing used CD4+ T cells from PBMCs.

CDR3 region: CASSLGTGGETDTQYF. CDR3 nucleotide sequence: TGTGCCAGCAGCTTAGGAACCGGGGGCGAAACAGATACGCAGTATTTT. This chain connects TRBV7-2 to TRBJ2-3, with D possibly called TRBD1 or TRBD2 (6 bases each). Trimming took off 1 base at V and 3 bases at J, with 14 bases between the two ends. Germline-derived CDR1 and CDR2 are SGHTA and FQGNSA. This CDR3 region has 16 residues.